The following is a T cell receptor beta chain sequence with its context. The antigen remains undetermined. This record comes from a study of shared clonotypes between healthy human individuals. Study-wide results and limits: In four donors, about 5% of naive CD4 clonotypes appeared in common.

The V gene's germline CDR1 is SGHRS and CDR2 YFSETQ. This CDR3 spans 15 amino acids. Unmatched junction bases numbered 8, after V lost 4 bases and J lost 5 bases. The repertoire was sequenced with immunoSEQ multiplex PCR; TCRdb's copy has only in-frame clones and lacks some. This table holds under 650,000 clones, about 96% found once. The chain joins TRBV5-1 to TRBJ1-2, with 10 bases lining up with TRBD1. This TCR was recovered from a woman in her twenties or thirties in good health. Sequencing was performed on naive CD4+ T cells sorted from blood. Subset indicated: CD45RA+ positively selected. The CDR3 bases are TGCGCCAGCAGCGACACCGGGACAGGGGTATATGGCTACACCTTC. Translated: CASSDTGTGVYGYTF.